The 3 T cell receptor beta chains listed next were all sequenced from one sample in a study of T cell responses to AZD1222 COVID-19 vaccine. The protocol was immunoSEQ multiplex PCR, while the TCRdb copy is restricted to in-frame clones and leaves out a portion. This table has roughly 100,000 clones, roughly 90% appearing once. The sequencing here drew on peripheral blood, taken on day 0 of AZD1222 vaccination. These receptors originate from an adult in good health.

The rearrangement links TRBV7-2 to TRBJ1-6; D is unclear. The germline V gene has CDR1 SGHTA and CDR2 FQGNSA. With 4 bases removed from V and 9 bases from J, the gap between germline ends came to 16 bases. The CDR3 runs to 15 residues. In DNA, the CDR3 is TGTGCCAGCAGCTACCTGGCAGGACTAGGTTCACCCCTCCACTTT. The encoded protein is CASSYLAGLGSPLHF.

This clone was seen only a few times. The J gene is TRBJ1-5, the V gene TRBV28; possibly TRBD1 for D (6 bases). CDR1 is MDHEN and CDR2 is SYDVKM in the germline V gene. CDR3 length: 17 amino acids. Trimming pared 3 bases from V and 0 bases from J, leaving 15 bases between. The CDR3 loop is CASSLRGQSISNQPQHF. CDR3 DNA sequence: TGTGCCAGCAGTTTGCGAGGACAGAGTATTAGCAATCAGCCCCAGCATTTT. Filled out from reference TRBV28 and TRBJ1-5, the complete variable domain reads DVKVTQSSRYLVKRTGEKVFLECVQDMDHENMFWYRQDPGLGLRLIYFSYDVKMKEKGDIPEGYSVSREKKERFSLILESASTNQTSMYLCASSLRGQSISNQPQHFGDGTRLSIL.

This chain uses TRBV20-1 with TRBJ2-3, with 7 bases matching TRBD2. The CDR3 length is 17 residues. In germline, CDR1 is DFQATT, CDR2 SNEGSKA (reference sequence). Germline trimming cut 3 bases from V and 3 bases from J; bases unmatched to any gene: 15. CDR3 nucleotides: TGCAGTGCTAGTCTCCTTCTGAGCGGGACTTTAACAGATACGCAGTATTTT. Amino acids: CSASLLLSGTLTDTQYF.